The T cell receptor (beta chain) described here comes from a study of CD8 T cells in ankylosing spondylitis (dated by TCRdb to the late 2010s). With respect to the entire study: To find TCR variants linked to disease, the study profiled T cell receptor beta repertoires in ankylosing spondylitis patients and healthy donors. Samples of peripheral blood were taken, and for ankylosing spondylitis patients, synovial fluid was collected as well. In total, the full study cohort was made up of 108 healthy donors and about two dozen ankylosing spondylitis patients.

From cysteine to phenylalanine, the CDR3 is 12 amino acids long. The DNA shown is the 36-base CDR3, in frame from base 1. CDR1 MGHRA and CDR2 YSYEKL are derived from the germline V gene. Trimming removed 1 base from V and 8 bases from J, leaving 8 bases between the germline ends. This clonotype was detected ten times or more. Its antigen target is currently unknown. Base qualities were left out, and no much larger clone turns up one base away. This sample was sequenced with an Illumina HiSeq 2500. Quantitative 5'-RACE with molecular barcodes was the method used to prepare the TCR beta libraries. The authors processed their data as follows. Disease-linked TCR variants were identified with a new computational method built on a probabilistic model of VDJ rearrangement. Through fastp at Q25 and MiXCR, TCRdb rebuilt clones from the public reads, retaining in-frame beta chains. Identical CDR3 proteins give one entry, which carries the most common genes and DNA. The V and J calls shown here were made by TCRdb, not taken from the authors' results. Across this sample there are 69,000 or so distinct CDR3 sequences, with about 5% seen only once. The ten biggest clones cover over 2% of the sample.

What the work shows at the level of the full study, not this receptor alone: A TCR beta motif made up of several highly homologous amino acid variants appeared to be characteristic of blood from ankylosing spondylitis patients. Significant enrichment of the disease-linked clones was reported in matched synovial fluid samples from ankylosing spondylitis patients. Some motif variants were previously reported in synovial fluid and blood of reactive arthritis patients, suggesting common disease-initiation mechanisms. In peripheral blood, the disease-linked clones were found at relatively low frequencies and had a CD8+ phenotype.

The V and J genes are TRBV4-1 and TRBJ1-2, with the D gene not confidently named. Sequenced input: blood, either unsorted or a sorted T cell fraction (not recorded which). This TCR was recovered from a male donor with ankylosing spondylitis or in good health (not recorded which). The CDR3 amino acid sequence is: CASSQGSGGYTF. The sequence in DNA is TGCGCCAGCAGCCAAGGGTCCGGGGGCTACACCTTC.